The T cell receptor (beta chain) described here comes from a study of shared clonotypes between healthy human individuals. The overall study: A couple of women and a few men aged 18 to 49 made up the donors. A donor's plate count was three for CD4 naive and three for CD4 memory; CD8 naive had two and CD8 memory one.

This CDR3 region has 14 residues. The V gene lost 6 bases and the J gene lost 3 bases, with 15 bases spanning the gap. The germline CDR1 and CDR2 sequences are SGHAT and FQNNGV. About this clone: The antigen remains undetermined.

The data were produced by immunoSEQ multiplex PCR, yet TCRdb's version contains in-frame clones alone and is incomplete. There are approximately 1,000,000 clones in the sample; about 80% occur only once, and about 0.52% lies in the top ten. Findings and limits, study-wide: Genetic and exposure-history diversity was limited by the few donors.

J is TRBJ2-7 and V is TRBV11-2, with D perhaps being TRBD1 or TRBD2 (5 bases each). This receptor was obtained from a young man in good health. Some clones in this sample may be carry-over from other donors' samples. The sample taken for sequencing was memory CD4+ T cells from PBMCs. Subset here: CD45RA-negative fraction. CDR3 in DNA: TGTGCCAGCAGTAAAGAGGGGCAGCGCTACGAGCAGTACTTC. This codes for CASSKEGQRYEQYF. Full variable domain (remainder filled in from reference TRBV11-2 and TRBJ2-7): EAGVAQSPRYKIIEKRQSVAFWCNPISGHATLYWYQQILGQGPKLLIQFQNNGVVDDSQLPKDRFSAERLKGVDSTLKIQPAKLEDSAVYLCASSKEGQRYEQYFGPGTRLTVT.